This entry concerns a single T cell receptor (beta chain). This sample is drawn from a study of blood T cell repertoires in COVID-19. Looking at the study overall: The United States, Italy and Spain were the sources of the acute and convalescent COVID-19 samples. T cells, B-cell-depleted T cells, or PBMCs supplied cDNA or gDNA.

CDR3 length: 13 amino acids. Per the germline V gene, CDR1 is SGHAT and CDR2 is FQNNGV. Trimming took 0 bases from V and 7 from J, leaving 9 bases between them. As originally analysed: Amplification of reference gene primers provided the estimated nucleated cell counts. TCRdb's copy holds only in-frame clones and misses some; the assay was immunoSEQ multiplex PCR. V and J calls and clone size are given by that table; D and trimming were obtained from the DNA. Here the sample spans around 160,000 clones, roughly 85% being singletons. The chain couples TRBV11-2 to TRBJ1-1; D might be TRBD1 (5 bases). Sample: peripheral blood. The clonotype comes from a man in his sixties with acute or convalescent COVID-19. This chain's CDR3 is CASSLERTLEAFF. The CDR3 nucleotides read TGTGCCAGCAGCTTAGAAAGGACACTTGAAGCTTTCTTT.